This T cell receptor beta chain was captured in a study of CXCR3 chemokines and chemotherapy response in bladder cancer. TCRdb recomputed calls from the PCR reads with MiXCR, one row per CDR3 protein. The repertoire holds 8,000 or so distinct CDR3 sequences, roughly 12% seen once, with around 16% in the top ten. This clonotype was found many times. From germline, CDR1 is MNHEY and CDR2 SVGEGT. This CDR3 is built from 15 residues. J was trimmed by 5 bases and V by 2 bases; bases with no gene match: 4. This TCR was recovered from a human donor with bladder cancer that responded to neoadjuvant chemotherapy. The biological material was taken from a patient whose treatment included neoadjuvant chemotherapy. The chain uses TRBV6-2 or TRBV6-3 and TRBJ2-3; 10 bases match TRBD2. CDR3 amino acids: CASSYPAGGKDTQYF. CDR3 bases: TGTGCCAGCAGTTACCCAGCGGGGGGGAAAGATACGCAGTATTTT.